Sequencing of this TCR beta chain was carried out in a study of Ad26.COV2.S vaccination and SARS-CoV-2 variants. The length of the CDR3 is 13 residues. V lost 5 bases, J lost 5 bases, and 1 base stayed unmatched. Germline CDR1 is LNHDA and CDR2 is SQIVND (reference sequence). Method: immunoSEQ multiplex PCR; TCRdb's copy keeps in-frame clones and lacks some. The data hold 350,000 to 450,000 clones, with approximately 81% observed a single time. Treatment here: roughly 19 received Ad26.COV2.S at low or high dose, single or two shots; several received placebo; per-sample allocation not given. It was on day 63 after the first vaccine or placebo injection that samples were taken.

The sequences come from peripheral blood, collected in a trial of Ad26.COV2.S vaccine versus placebo. The chain carries TRBV19 and TRBJ2-3; 10 bases are a match to TRBD2. This receptor was taken from a person aged 18-65 years who received the Ad26.COV2.S COVID-19 vaccine or a placebo. CDR3 nucleotides: TGTGCCAGTAGTCGACTAGCGGGAGATACGCAGTATTTT. It specifies CASSRLAGDTQYF.